The 15 T cell receptor beta chains below were found in one sample sequenced in a study of IL-17A CD8 T cells in psoriatic arthritis synovium. IL-17A and IFNgamma secretion assays labeled CD3+ T cells stimulated roughly 1.5 hours with PMA and ionomycin. Synovial fluid was aspirated from actively inflamed joints of psoriatic arthritis patients. Libraries were prepared by immunoSEQ multiplex PCR; TCRdb keeps only in-frame clonotypes and omits some of them. This table has over a thousand clones, about two thirds appearing once. The sequencing sample was made of IL-17A+ (IFN-gamma+/-) memory CD8+ T cells from synovial fluid. Subset here: IL-17A+IFNgamma+/- memory CD8+ (Tc17) cells. The receptors shown here come from a human donor with psoriatic arthritis.

The chain joins TRBV10-3 to TRBJ2-7, with TRBD1 identical over 8 bases. Looked up from germline, CDR1 is ENHRY and CDR2 is SYGVKD. V gave up 8 bases and J gave up 4 bases; unmatched junction bases: 4. This CDR3 region has 12 residues. CDR3 sequence: CAIGQGDYEQYF. The CDR3 DNA sequence: TGTGCCATCGGACAGGGTGATTACGAGCAGTACTTC.

The rearrangement uses TRBV19 and TRBJ2-1; D perhaps matches TRBD1 (5 bases). Germline V gene sequence: CDR1 LNHDA, CDR2 SQIVND (reference sequence). The V gene lost 4 bases and the J gene lost 7 bases, with 14 bases spanning the gap. This CDR3 contains 14 residues. The CDR3 DNA reads as TGTGCCAGTAGTAATGGGGCAATGGGGAATGAGCAGTTCTTC. It specifies CASSNGAMGNEQFF.

The chain is built from TRBV19 and TRBJ2-1; weak D call: TRBD2 (6 bases). Per germline, CDR1 LNHDA and CDR2 SQIVND (reference sequence). Between the trimmed V and J ends, which lost 5 bases and 8 bases, there was a span of 10 bases. The CDR3 contains 12 residues. CDR3 sequence (DNA): TGTGCCAGTAGTCCCCAGCGGGATGAGCAGTTCTTC. Translating gives CASSPQRDEQFF.

The rearrangement uses TRBV7-9 and TRBJ2-7, with D uncertain. The germline V gene has CDR1 SEHNR and CDR2 FQNEAQ (reference sequence). Between the trimmed V and J ends, which lost 6 bases and 0 bases, there was a span of 12 bases. This CDR3 has 14 amino acids. CDR3 in DNA: TGTGCCAGCAGTCCGACGATTAGCTCCTACGAGCAGTACTTC. This sequence encodes CASSPTISSYEQYF.

This chain uses TRBV29-1 with TRBJ1-5; D is uncertain. The V end lost 0 bases, the J end lost 5 bases, and 11 bases lay between the germline ends. This CDR3 comprises 14 residues. The germline V gene encodes CDR1 SQVTM and CDR2 ANQGSEA. CDR3 sequence (DNA): TGCAGCGTTGAAGATTTGGGTGTGGATCAGCCCCAGCATTTT. It encodes CSVEDLGVDQPQHF.

Only a few counts were recorded for this clone. The V call is TRBV9, the J call TRBJ1-2; D is ambiguous. The CDR3 is made up of 16 amino acids. The germline V gene encodes CDR1 SGDLS and CDR2 YYNGEE. V was shortened by 4 bases and J by 0 bases, with 16 bases between the two germline ends. CDR3 nucleotide sequence: TGTGCCAGCAGCCCCCCCGGTCCACGGGCTAACTATGGCTACACCTTC. Protein sequence: CASSPPGPRANYGYTF.

The J gene is TRBJ2-1, the V gene TRBV7-6; 13 bases agree with TRBD2. V was pared by 4 bases and J by 10 bases, with 16 bases of the junction left unmatched. This CDR3 region has 18 residues. The germline CDR1 and CDR2 sequences are SGHVS and FNYEAQ. The DNA of the CDR3 is TGTGCCAGCAGCTACCGACTAGCGGGGGGCCAAGGGTCGTTCGAGCAGTTCTTC. Its protein product is CASSYRLAGGQGSFEQFF.

The chain uses TRBV2 and TRBJ1-2; a weak D match, TRBD1 (6 bases). Germline V gene sequence: CDR1 SNHLY, CDR2 FYNNEI. The CDR3 is 13 amino acids. Trimming removed 11 bases from V and 8 bases from J, with 21 bases in between. The CDR3: CALSPGARGGYTF. The CDR3 nucleotides read TGTGCCTTAAGTCCGGGGGCCCGAGGAGGCTACACCTTC.

This chain joins TRBV27 and TRBJ2-7, with 10 bases fitting TRBD2. This CDR3 has 17 residues. Looked up from germline, CDR1 is MNHEY and CDR2 is SMNVEV (reference sequence). The ends lost 0 bases at V and 0 bases at J; junction bases unmatched: 5. DNA for the CDR3: TGTGCCAGCAGTTTATCTCGGACTAGCGGAAGCTCCTACGAGCAGTACTTC. Translated, it gives CASSLSRTSGSSYEQYF.

This clone was recorded once. The V call is TRBV7-6, the J call TRBJ2-7; D is perhaps TRBD1 (5 bases). The length of the CDR3 is 14 residues. V was shortened by 2 bases and J by 2 bases, with 10 bases between the two germline ends. Looked up from germline, CDR1 is SGHVS and CDR2 is FNYEAQ. The CDR3 DNA follows: TGTGCCAGCAGCTTATCCCCAGGGACCTACGAGCAGTACTTC. This translates into CASSLSPGTYEQYF.

This clone was detected only a few times. V usage is TRBV7-3 and J usage is TRBJ2-3, with D unresolved. The length of the CDR3 is 13 residues. Germline V CDR1 and CDR2: SGHTA, FQGTGA. The V and J ends lost 1 base and 4 bases respectively, with 6 bases between them. CDR3: CASSLNGADTQYF. Here the CDR3 DNA reads TGTGCCAGCAGCTTAAATGGAGCAGATACGCAGTATTTT.

The chain couples TRBV6-5 to TRBJ2-5, with a possible D match to TRBD2 (6 bases). This CDR3 is built from 16 residues. CDR1 is MNHEY and CDR2 is SVGAGI in the germline V gene. Trimming pared 2 bases from V and 3 bases from J, leaving 16 bases between. CDR3 bases: TGTGCCAGCAGTTACCAAAGACGGGGGAGTGAAGAGACCCAGTACTTC. This translates into CASSYQRRGSEETQYF.

This chain connects TRBV12-1 to TRBJ1-6; the table's D call TRBD1 went unverified against the DNA. TRBV12-1 is a known pseudogene. This CDR3 region has 16 residues. The CDR3 loop reads CARNQTGPTLQSPLHF. CDR3 in DNA: TGTGCCAGGAACCAGACAGGTCCAACCCTCCAGTCACCCCTCCACTTT.

The rearrangement uses TRBV6-6 and TRBJ1-5, with 7 bases fitting TRBD1. V shed 7 bases and J 0 bases; nucleotides not matched to a gene: 3. Germline CDR1 reads MNHNY; CDR2 reads SVGAGI (reference sequence). CDR3 length equals 14 residues. CDR3 coding DNA: TGTGCCAGCAACACAGGGGATAGCAATCAGCCCCAGCATTTT. Protein sequence: CASNTGDSNQPQHF.

This chain joins TRBV19 and TRBJ1-2; possible D gene TRBD1, 5 bases. V dropped 3 bases and J dropped 8 bases, with 19 bases sitting between them. This CDR3 is 15 amino acids long. CDR1 and CDR2 (germline): LNHDA, SQIVND (reference sequence). CDR3 nucleotides: TGTGCCAGTAGTATCCTCCTGGGGACCTTTTTGGGCTACACCTTC. This codes for CASSILLGTFLGYTF.